The 29 T cell receptor beta chains below come from one sample, sequenced in a study of T cell responses to AZD1222 COVID-19 vaccine. The method was immunoSEQ multiplex PCR; TCRdb's version includes in-frame clones alone and lacks a portion of them. The data contain approximately 150,000 clones, 85% to 90% of them singletons. Source: peripheral blood, taken on day 0 of AZD1222 vaccination. These receptors all stem from an adult in good health.

The J gene is TRBJ2-7, the V gene TRBV2, with D unresolved. There are 13 residues in the CDR3. In germline, CDR1 is SNHLY, CDR2 FYNNEI. V dropped 2 bases and J dropped 4 bases, with 9 bases sitting between them. The CDR3 here is CASSESAWYEQYV. Here the CDR3 DNA reads TGTGCCAGCAGTGAAAGCGCCTGGTACGAGCAGTACGTC.

The rearrangement links TRBV5-1 to TRBJ1-1; D gene unclear. Trimming left V 4 bases short and J 1 base short, with 8 bases between. CDR3 length equals 13 residues. Germline V gene sequence: CDR1 SGHRS, CDR2 YFSETQ. This CDR3 reads CASSSRENTEAFF. The DNA for the CDR3 is TGCGCCAGCAGCAGCAGAGAGAACACTGAAGCTTTCTTT.

This clone was observed once. The chain joins TRBV6-6 to TRBJ1-5; 7 bases agree with TRBD1. The germline V gene has CDR1 MNHNY and CDR2 SVGAGI (reference sequence). Trimming took 2 bases from V and 3 from J; bases not matched to a gene: 7. The CDR3 is 16 amino acids. CDR3 in amino acids: CASSYDRVDFNQPQHF. CDR3 nucleotides: TGTGCCAGCAGTTACGACAGGGTGGATTTCAATCAGCCCCAGCATTTT.

The chain is built from TRBV30 and TRBJ1-5; TRBD1 matches at 7 bases. Germline V gives CDR1 GTSNPN, CDR2 SVGIG (reference sequence). This CDR3 contains 14 residues. Trimming cost V 5 bases and J 6 bases; bases outside gene matches: 10. Here the CDR3 reads CAWGRAGGVQPQHF. As DNA, the CDR3 is TGTGCCTGGGGCCGGGCAGGGGGTGTTCAGCCCCAGCATTTT.

V usage is TRBV29-1 and J usage is TRBJ2-7, with D possibly called TRBD1 or TRBD2 (5 bases each). Germline V lookup: CDR1 SQVTM, CDR2 ANQGSEA. This CDR3 is 12 amino acids long. V was shortened by 7 bases and J by 6 bases, with 16 bases between the two germline ends. The CDR3 nucleotides are TGCAGCGCCCGGGCCATGAGGGGCGAGCAGTACTTC. Amino acid sequence: CSARAMRGEQYF.

The chain carries TRBV12-2 and TRBJ2-5; TRBD1 was called by the table and not checked on the DNA. TRBV12-2 has pseudogene status. The CDR3 sequence is 15 residues long. The CDR3 sequence is CASCFYRGLRETQYF. CDR3 bases: TGTGCAAGTTGCTTTTACAGGGGGCTACGGGAGACCCAGTACTTC.

This clone has a single count. The rearrangement joins TRBV19 to TRBJ2-3; D not certain. V dropped 3 bases and J dropped 1 base, with 17 bases sitting between them. The CDR3 totals 17 residues. CDR1 is LNHDA, CDR2 SQIVND, per germline (reference sequence). CDR3 amino acids: CASSIRWVPTGTDTQYF. In DNA form, the CDR3 reads TGTGCCAGTAGTATCCGTTGGGTGCCAACGGGCACAGATACGCAGTATTTT.

As regards this clone: This sample includes further DNA sequences coding for the same CDR3. The chain combines TRBV30 with TRBJ1-6; no firm D call. The CDR3 spans 12 residues. The germline CDR1 and CDR2 sequences are GTSNPN and SVGIG (reference sequence). Trimming pared 5 bases from V and 4 bases from J, leaving 6 bases between. Here the CDR3 DNA reads TGTGCCTGGGGTCTGTATAATTCACCCCTCCACTTT. As protein: CAWGLYNSPLHF.

The chain is built from TRBV7-8 and TRBJ1-2; D is perhaps TRBD1 (5 bases). Deletions cut 1 base from V and 1 base from J, with 10 bases between. Germline V gives CDR1 SGHVS, CDR2 FQNEAQ. This CDR3 has 15 amino acids. The chain's CDR3 is CASSLVPQGNYGYTF. CDR3 sequence (DNA): TGTGCCAGCAGCTTAGTCCCTCAGGGTAACTATGGCTACACCTTC.

This chain links TRBV7-3 with TRBJ2-2, with 12 positions matching TRBD2. The CDR3 contains 15 residues. Trimming removed 5 bases from V and 5 bases from J; junction bases left unmatched: 3. CDR1 is SGHTA and CDR2 is FQGTGA in the germline V gene. The CDR3 region has the DNA TGTGCCAGCAGCCAGACTAGCGGGAGAACCGGGGAGCTGTTTTTT. Amino acids: CASSQTSGRTGELFF. The variable domain in full, completed from reference TRBV7-3 and TRBJ2-2, reads GAGVSQTPSNKVTEKGKYVELRCDPISGHTALYWYRQSLGQGPEFLIYFQGTGAADDSGLPNDRFFAVRPEGSVSTLKIQRTERGDSAVYLCASSQTSGRTGELFFGEGSRLTVL.

V gene TRBV9 combines with J gene TRBJ2-2; 7 bases are shared with TRBD2. V lost 3 bases, J lost 0 bases, and 8 bases stayed unmatched. Germline CDR1 and CDR2: SGDLS and YYNGEE. The CDR3 loop spans 17 amino acids. CDR3 residues: CASSAPQREANTGELFF. The CDR3 DNA follows: TGTGCCAGCAGCGCTCCCCAACGGGAGGCGAACACCGGGGAGCTGTTTTTT.

The CDR3 protein is CASSSPGVAGLYNEQFF. For the CDR3, the DNA is TGTGCCAGCAGCTCCCCTGGCGTAGCGGGGCTTTACAATGAGCAGTTCTTC. The chain joins TRBV13 to TRBJ2-1, with TRBD2 identical over 8 bases. This CDR3 has 17 amino acids. Per the germline V gene, CDR1 is PRHDT and CDR2 is FYEKMQ (reference sequence). The V gene end was trimmed by 4 bases and the J gene end by 4 bases; junction bases not matched to a gene: 12.

The chain has TRBV7-2 and TRBJ2-7; the match to TRBD2 covers 7 bases. The ends lost 5 bases at V and 7 bases at J; junction bases unmatched: 8. The CDR3 has 13 residues. Germline V gene sequence: CDR1 SGHTA, CDR2 FQGNSA. CDR3 loop: CASSNGLVREQYF. The CDR3 DNA reads as TGTGCCAGCAGCAACGGACTAGTCAGGGAGCAGTACTTC.

V and J are TRBV6-6 and TRBJ1-4; unclear D gene. The CDR3 is 13 residues long. Germline CDR1 reads MNHNY; CDR2 reads SVGAGI (reference sequence). Between the trimmed V and J ends, which lost 7 bases and 4 bases, there was a span of 10 bases. CDR3 in amino acids: CASTQRINEKLFF. The CDR3 DNA reads as TGTGCCAGCACGCAAAGGATTAATGAAAAACTGTTTTTT.

J is TRBJ2-7 and V is TRBV6-6; D gene unclear. Trimming cost V 2 bases and J 7 bases, with 9 bases left between them. This CDR3 is 12 amino acids long. From germline, CDR1 is MNHNY and CDR2 SVGAGI (reference sequence). The CDR3 here is CASSYPPREQYF. Here the CDR3 DNA reads TGTGCCAGCAGTTACCCCCCTCGTGAGCAGTACTTC.

The CDR3: CASSFLGTAFDEQYF. The CDR3 DNA is TGTGCCAGCAGTTTCCTCGGGACAGCCTTCGACGAGCAGTACTTC. The chain uses TRBV27 and TRBJ2-7; 7 positions match TRBD1. Germline loops: CDR1 MNHEY, CDR2 SMNVEV (reference sequence). The junction had 10 bases not matched to a gene; V was cut back by 3 bases and J by 5 bases. CDR3 length equals 15 residues.

CDR3 residues: CATGSPLHF. CDR3 coding DNA: TGTGCCACCGGTTCACCCCTCCACTTT. J is TRBJ1-6 and V is TRBV28; D gene unclear. The V gene lost 10 bases and the J gene lost 9 bases, with 4 bases spanning the gap. Germline loops: CDR1 MDHEN, CDR2 SYDVKM. The CDR3 is 9 amino acids. Complete variable domain (other parts from reference TRBV28 and TRBJ1-6): DVKVTQSSRYLVKRTGEKVFLECVQDMDHENMFWYRQDPGLGLRLIYFSYDVKMKEKGDIPEGYSVSREKKERFSLILESASTNQTSMYLCATGSPLHFGNGTRLTVT.

This clone was seen more than once but under ten times. The chain combines TRBV9 with TRBJ1-1; D call uncertain. The V gene's germline CDR1 is SGDLS and CDR2 YYNGEE. CDR3 length: 14 amino acids. Between the trimmed V and J ends, which lost 5 bases and 6 bases, there was a span of 17 bases. The CDR3 spells CASSGSGEVAEAFF. In DNA form, the CDR3 reads TGTGCCAGCAGTGGTTCTGGGGAGGTCGCTGAAGCTTTCTTT.

This rearrangement joins TRBV7-3 to TRBJ2-1; maybe TRBD2 (6 bases). V was pared by 6 bases and J by 4 bases, with 16 bases between. The germline V gene has CDR1 SGHTA and CDR2 FQGTGA. The CDR3 length is 15 residues. The CDR3 DNA reads as TGTGCCAGCAGTGGGACTGGGCGCAGTTACAATGAGCAGTTCTTC. It translates to CASSGTGRSYNEQFF.

This clone was seen only a few times. The J gene is TRBJ1-5, the V gene TRBV7-2; D is undetermined. From germline, CDR1 is SGHTA and CDR2 FQGNSA. Trimming left V 4 bases short and J 0 bases short, with 10 bases between. The CDR3 runs 15 residues. The CDR3 reads CASSSEDSSNQPQHF. CDR3 nucleotide sequence: TGTGCCAGCAGCTCAGAAGATTCTAGCAATCAGCCCCAGCATTTT.

This chain connects TRBV6-6 to TRBJ1-5; D is unclear. With 2 bases removed from V and 1 base from J, the gap between germline ends came to 12 bases. CDR1 and CDR2 (germline): MNHNY, SVGAGI (reference sequence). The CDR3 runs 16 residues. The CDR3 loop reads CASSYGSTLSNQPQHF. CDR3 sequence (DNA): TGTGCCAGCAGTTACGGCAGTACACTCAGCAATCAGCCCCAGCATTTT.

The CDR3 sequence: CASSQDGSSYNEQFF. For the CDR3, the DNA is TGTGCCAGCAGCCAGGACGGTAGCTCCTACAATGAGCAGTTCTTC. V usage is TRBV7-2 and J usage is TRBJ2-1; the D is unclear. Germline V lookup: CDR1 SGHTA, CDR2 FQGNSA. The CDR3 length is 15 residues. Trimming left V 5 bases short and J 0 bases short, with 11 bases between.

V is TRBV19 and J is TRBJ1-1, with D uncertain. CDR1 LNHDA and CDR2 SQIVND come from the germline V gene (reference sequence). CDR3 length: 15 residues. Trimming stripped 7 bases from V and 1 base from J, with 16 bases between. In DNA form, the CDR3 reads TGTGCCAGTACCCTAAACCATCGGGCGAACACTGAAGCTTTCTTT. It encodes CASTLNHRANTEAFF.

The rearrangement links TRBV5-4 to TRBJ1-3; D remains ambiguous. V lost 4 bases and J 0 bases, leaving 11 bases between the germline ends. CDR1 SGHNT and CDR2 YYREEE come from the germline V gene (reference sequence). The CDR3 contains 15 residues. DNA for the CDR3: TGTGCCAGCAGCCCAGGATCAAACTCTGGAAACACCATATATTTT. Its protein is CASSPGSNSGNTIYF.

In its sample, this clone was seen a few times. The chain recombines TRBV28 with TRBJ1-3, with TRBD1 matching 8 bases. The CDR3 is 15 amino acids. CDR1 is MDHEN and CDR2 is SYDVKM in the germline V gene. After removal of 6 bases from V and 2 bases from J, the junction contained 6 bases not matched to a gene. CDR3: CASSYPDRAGNTIYF. The CDR3 nucleotides are TGTGCCAGCAGCTACCCGGACAGGGCTGGAAACACCATATATTTT.

V and J are TRBV6-5 and TRBJ1-2; tentatively, D is TRBD1 (5 bases). The CDR3 is 12 amino acids. From germline, CDR1 is MNHEY and CDR2 SVGAGI. V was shortened by 6 bases and J by 13 bases, with 18 bases between the two germline ends. This chain's CDR3 is CASRPPQGAGTF. CDR3 DNA: TGTGCCAGCAGACCCCCCCAGGGAGCGGGCACCTTC.

This chain uses TRBV29-1 with TRBJ2-7; D is ambiguous. Germline CDR1 reads SQVTM; CDR2 reads ANQGSEA. The CDR3 has 12 amino acids. Trimming took 4 bases from V and 1 from J, leaving 8 bases between them. The CDR3 sequence: CSVVDQSYEQYF. CDR3 coding DNA: TGCAGCGTTGTTGACCAGTCCTACGAGCAGTACTTC.

The chain recombines TRBV4-3 with TRBJ2-3; D unresolved. CDR1 is LGHNA and CDR2 is YSLEER in the germline V gene. The V end lost 1 base, the J end lost 7 bases, and 12 bases lay between the germline ends. There are 14 residues in the CDR3. This CDR3 reads CASSQGDQRNTQYF. CDR3 nucleotides: TGCGCCAGCAGCCAAGGTGACCAACGAAATACGCAGTATTTT.

V is TRBV3-1 (or the pseudogene TRBV3-2) and J is TRBJ2-2, with 9 bases identical to TRBD2. V shed 0 bases and J 5 bases; nucleotides not matched to a gene: 4. CDR1 is LGHDT, CDR2 YNNKEL, per germline (reference sequence). This CDR3 spans 16 amino acids. The CDR3 nucleotides read TGTGCCAGCAGCCAAGATGTAGCGGGAGAGACCGGGGAGCTGTTTTTT. Its translation is CASSQDVAGETGELFF.